The T cell receptor beta chain under discussion was sequenced for a study of graft-versus-host responses after intestinal transplantation. At the level of the study: Following induction with anti-thymocyte globulin, all recipients were given tacrolimus and steroids for two to three years.

Concerning this clone itself: The antigen remains undetermined.

Findings of the study overall: Recipient-marrow GvH clones were detected, some having first appeared in ileum or blood.

Data came from immunoSEQ multiplex PCR; TCRdb stores just in-frame clones and leaves some out. The top ten clones hold over 8% of a sample with around 21,000 clones, about 65% of them seen once. The germline V gene encodes CDR1 MNHNY and CDR2 SVGAGI (reference sequence). The CDR3 is 14 residues long. The V gene lost 2 bases and the J gene lost 4 bases, with 9 bases spanning the gap. Intraepithelial and lamina propria lymphocytes were released after the graft tissue was processed. This clonotype was obtained from a human patient who received an intestinal transplant, so some T cells may come from the graft donor. The gene calls are TRBV6-6 and TRBJ2-1; a weak D match, TRBD2 (5 bases). The sample in question was ileum tissue, obtained around 20 days after intestinal transplant. The CDR3 loop reads CASSYEGPYNEQFF. CDR3 DNA sequence: TGTGCCAGCAGTTACGAGGGTCCTTACAATGAGCAGTTCTTC.